This paragraph covers one TCR beta chain sequence. Its matching antigen is unknown. V dropped 3 bases and J dropped 1 base, with 18 bases sitting between them. There are 17 residues in the CDR3. CDR1 is LNHDA, CDR2 SQIVND, per germline (reference sequence). They ran version v3.0 of the immunoSEQ assay at survey level. TCRdb keeps only in-frame clones here, not all; method: immunoSEQ multiplex PCR. The sample has over 15,000 clones, around three quarters seen once. These data originate in a study of long-term antiretroviral therapy in people with HIV. General study results and limits: When set beside controls, HIV repertoires had CDR3 length ranges that were narrower. Transplant-donor-level diversity was not reached after ART, though diversity increased.

The V call is TRBV19, the J call TRBJ1-2; D gene uncertain. The TCR sequence derives from a man in his fifties with HIV. The input for sequencing was unsorted PBMCs, taken 2.2 years after starting antiretroviral therapy. The CDR3 DNA follows: TGTGCCAGTAGTATGAGCCCCCGGCAGAATGGTAACTATGGCTACACCTTC. It is translated as CASSMSPRQNGNYGYTF. Based on the CDR3 plus reference TRBV19 and TRBJ1-2, the full variable domain is DGGITQSPKYLFRKEGQNVTLSCEQNLNHDAMYWYRQDPGQGLRLIYYSQIVNDFQKGDIAEGYSVSREKKESFPLTVTSAQKNPTAFYLCASSMSPRQNGNYGYTFGSGTRLTVV.